This T cell receptor (beta chain) was retrieved from a study of regulatory T cells in long-lasting Graves disease. Ten or more counts support this clonotype. Its antigen is unknown. Study-wide findings and caveats: Persistent cases of Graves' showed reduced TCR diversity relative to newly diagnosed patients.

The time point: newly diagnosed GD, antithyroid drugs for less than 3 months. RNA extracted from PBMCs served as the sequencing template. Nine milliliters of peripheral blood went into EDTA tubes. The TCR beta library used iRepertoire HTBI primers with Arm-PCR amplification of CDR3. TCRdb reprocessed the multiplex PCR reads with MiXCR, giving one entry per CDR3 protein. The profile shows roughly 500,000 distinct CDR3 sequences, about 13% of them singletons. These data were also filed under a second study, of T cells in Graves' hyperthyroidism and ophthalmopathy.

The sample was peripheral blood mononuclear cells (PBMCs), taken at new diagnosis, from a patient treated with antithyroid drugs. The receptor's source is a man aged 30 to 39 with Graves disease.

CDR3 amino acids: CASSYDSAGPREQFF. The CDR3, as DNA: TGTGCCAGCAGCTATGACTCGGCGGGGCCCCGAGAGCAGTTCTTC. This chain joins TRBV7-8 and TRBJ2-1; weak D call: TRBD2 (6 bases). The CDR3 is made up of 15 amino acids. The V gene's germline CDR1 is SGHVS and CDR2 FQNEAQ. The V and J ends lost 4 bases and 10 bases respectively, with 20 bases between them.